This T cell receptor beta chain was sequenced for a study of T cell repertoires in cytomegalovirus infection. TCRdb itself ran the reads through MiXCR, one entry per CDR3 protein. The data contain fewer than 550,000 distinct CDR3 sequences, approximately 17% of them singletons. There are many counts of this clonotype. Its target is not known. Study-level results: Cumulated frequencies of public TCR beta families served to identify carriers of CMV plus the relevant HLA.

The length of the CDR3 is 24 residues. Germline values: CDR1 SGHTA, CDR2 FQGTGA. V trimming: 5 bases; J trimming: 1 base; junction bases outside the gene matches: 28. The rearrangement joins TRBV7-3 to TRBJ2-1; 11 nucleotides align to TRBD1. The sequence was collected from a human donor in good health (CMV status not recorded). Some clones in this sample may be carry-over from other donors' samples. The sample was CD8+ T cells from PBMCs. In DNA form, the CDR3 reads TGTGCCAGCAGCCCTATGGGGGGACAGGGGGACAGCCCCGGTCTATACAGGTCCTACAATGAGCAGTTCTTC. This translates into CASSPMGGQGDSPGLYRSYNEQFF. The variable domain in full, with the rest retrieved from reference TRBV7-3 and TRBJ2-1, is GAGVSQTPSNKVTEKGKYVELRCDPISGHTALYWYRQSLGQGPEFLIYFQGTGAADDSGLPNDRFFAVRPEGSVSTLKIQRTERGDSAVYLCASSPMGGQGDSPGLYRSYNEQFFGPGTRLTVL.